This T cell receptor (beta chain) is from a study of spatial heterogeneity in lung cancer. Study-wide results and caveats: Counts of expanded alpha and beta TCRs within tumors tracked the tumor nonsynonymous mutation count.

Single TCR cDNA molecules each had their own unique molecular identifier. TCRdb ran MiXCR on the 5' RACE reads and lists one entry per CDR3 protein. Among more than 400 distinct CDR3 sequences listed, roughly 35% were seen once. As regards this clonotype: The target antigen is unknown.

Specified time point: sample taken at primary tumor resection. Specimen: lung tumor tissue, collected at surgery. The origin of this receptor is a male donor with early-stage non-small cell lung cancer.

The CDR3 region is CATGGTVYEQYF. CDR3 nucleotides: TGTGCCACCGGAGGGACAGTCTACGAGCAGTACTTC. The chain couples TRBV6-2 or TRBV6-3 to TRBJ2-7; TRBD1 is a possible D gene (7 bases). The V gene's germline CDR1 is MNHEY and CDR2 SVGEGT. The V gene lost 10 bases and the J gene lost 3 bases, with 13 bases spanning the gap. CDR3 size: 12 residues.